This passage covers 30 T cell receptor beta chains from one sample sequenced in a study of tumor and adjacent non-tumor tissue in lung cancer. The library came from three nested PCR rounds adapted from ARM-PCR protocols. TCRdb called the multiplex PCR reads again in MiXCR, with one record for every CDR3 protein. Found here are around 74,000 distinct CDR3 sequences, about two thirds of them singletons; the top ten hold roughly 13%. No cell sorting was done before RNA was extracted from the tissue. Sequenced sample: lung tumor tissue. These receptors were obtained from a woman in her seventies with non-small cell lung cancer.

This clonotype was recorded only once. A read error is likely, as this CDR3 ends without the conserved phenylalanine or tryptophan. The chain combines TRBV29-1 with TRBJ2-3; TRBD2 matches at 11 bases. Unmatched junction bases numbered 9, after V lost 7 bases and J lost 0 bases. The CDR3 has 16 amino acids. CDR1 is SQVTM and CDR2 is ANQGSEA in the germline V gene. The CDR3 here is CSGGRLAGLSTDTQYS. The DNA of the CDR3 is TGCAGCGGGGGGAGACTAGCGGGACTCAGCACAGATACGCAGTATTCT.

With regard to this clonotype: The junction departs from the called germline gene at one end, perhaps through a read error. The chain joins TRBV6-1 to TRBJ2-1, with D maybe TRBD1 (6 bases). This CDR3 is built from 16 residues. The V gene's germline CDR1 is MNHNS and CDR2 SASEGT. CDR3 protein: CASRERQDGGYNEQFF. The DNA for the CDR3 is TGTGCCAGCAGGGAGAGACAGGATGGCGGTTACAATGAACAGTTCTTC.

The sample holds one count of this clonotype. CDR3 sequence reads: CSVDKGPSGKGDTQYF. CDR3 nucleotides: TGCAGCGTTGATAAGGGGCCTAGCGGGAAAGGGGATACGCAGTATTTT. The chain uses TRBV29-1 and TRBJ2-3, with TRBD2 matching over 9 bases. The CDR3 is made up of 16 amino acids. Looked up from germline, CDR1 is SQVTM and CDR2 is ANQGSEA. The junction had 13 bases not matched to a gene; V was cut back by 3 bases and J by 6 bases.

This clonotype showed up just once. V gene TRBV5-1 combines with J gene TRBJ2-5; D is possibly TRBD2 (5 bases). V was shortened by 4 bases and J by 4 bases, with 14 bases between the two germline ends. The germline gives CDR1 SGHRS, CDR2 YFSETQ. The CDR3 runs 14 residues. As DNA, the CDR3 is TGCGCCAGCAGCCGTGGAACGGGGTTAGAGACCCAGTACTTC. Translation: CASSRGTGLETQYF.

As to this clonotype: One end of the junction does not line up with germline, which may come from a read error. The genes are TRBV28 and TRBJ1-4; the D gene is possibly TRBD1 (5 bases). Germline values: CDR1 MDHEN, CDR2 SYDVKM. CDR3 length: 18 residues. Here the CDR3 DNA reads TGTGTCAGCAGTCCGATGCGGAGGGGAAGTGGAACTAATGAAAAACTGTTTTTT. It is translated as CVSSPMRRGSGTNEKLFF.

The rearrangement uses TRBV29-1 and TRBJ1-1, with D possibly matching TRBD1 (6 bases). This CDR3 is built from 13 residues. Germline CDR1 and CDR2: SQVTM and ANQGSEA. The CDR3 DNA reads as TGCAGGGTCGGAGACAGCGAAGGAGGGGGAGCTTTCTTT. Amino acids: CRVGDSEGGGAFF.

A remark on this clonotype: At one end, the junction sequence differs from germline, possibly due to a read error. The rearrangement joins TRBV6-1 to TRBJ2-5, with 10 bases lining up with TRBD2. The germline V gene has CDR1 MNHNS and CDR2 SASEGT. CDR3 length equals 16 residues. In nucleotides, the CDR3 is TGTGCCAACAGTGAACCGAGCGGGAGGGTGAGGGAGACCCAGTACTTC. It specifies CANSEPSGRVRETQYF.

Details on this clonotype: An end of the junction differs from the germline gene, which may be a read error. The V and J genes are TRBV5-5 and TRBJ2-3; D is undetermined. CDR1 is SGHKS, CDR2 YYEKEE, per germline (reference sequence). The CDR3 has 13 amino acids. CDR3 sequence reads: CASSHNSPDTQHF. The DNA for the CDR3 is TGTGCCAGCAGCCACAACAGTCCAGATACGCAACATTTT.

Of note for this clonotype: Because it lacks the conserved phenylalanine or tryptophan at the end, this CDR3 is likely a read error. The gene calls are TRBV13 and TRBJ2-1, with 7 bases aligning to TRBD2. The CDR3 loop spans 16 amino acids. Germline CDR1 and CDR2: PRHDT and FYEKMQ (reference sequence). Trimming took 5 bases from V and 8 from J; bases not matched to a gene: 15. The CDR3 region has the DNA TGTGCCAGCAGCCATCAGCTTGGCGGGGGTTTTGATGAGCAGTTCCTC. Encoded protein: CASSHQLGGGFDEQFL.

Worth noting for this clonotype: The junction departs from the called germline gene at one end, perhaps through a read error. As DNA, the CDR3 is TGCGCCAGCAGCCAAGGGAATTGGAGGGGGGCCAACGTCCTGACTTTT. Amino acids: CASSQGNWRGANVLTF. The chain couples TRBV4-1 to TRBJ2-6, with D possibly called TRBD1 or TRBD2 (6 bases each). Germline V lookup: CDR1 MGHRA, CDR2 YSYEKL. The CDR3 is 16 amino acids.

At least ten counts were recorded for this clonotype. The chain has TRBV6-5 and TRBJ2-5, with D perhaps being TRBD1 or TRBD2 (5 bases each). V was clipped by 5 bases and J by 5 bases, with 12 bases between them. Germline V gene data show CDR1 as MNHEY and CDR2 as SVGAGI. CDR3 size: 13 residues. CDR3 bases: TGTGCCAGCAGTAGGGACCGCCGGGAGACCCAGTACTTC. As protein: CASSRDRRETQYF.

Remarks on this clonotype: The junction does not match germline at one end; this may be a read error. CDR3 residues: CASSPRASGTSNYGYTF. For the CDR3, the DNA is TGTGCCAGCAGCCCAAGGGCGTCGGGTACCTCTAACTATGGCTACACCTTC. The genes are TRBV4-1 and TRBJ1-2; D gene unclear. This CDR3 is 17 amino acids long. Germline V lookup: CDR1 MGHRA, CDR2 YSYEKL.

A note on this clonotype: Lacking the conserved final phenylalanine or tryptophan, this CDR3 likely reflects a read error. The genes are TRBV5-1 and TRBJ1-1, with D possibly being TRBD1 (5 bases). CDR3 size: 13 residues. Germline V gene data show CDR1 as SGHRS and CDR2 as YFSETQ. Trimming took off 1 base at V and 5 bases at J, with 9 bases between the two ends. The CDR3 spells CASSLPGVTEAFS. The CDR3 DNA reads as TGCGCCAGCAGCTTGCCGGGGGTGACTGAAGCTTTCTCT.

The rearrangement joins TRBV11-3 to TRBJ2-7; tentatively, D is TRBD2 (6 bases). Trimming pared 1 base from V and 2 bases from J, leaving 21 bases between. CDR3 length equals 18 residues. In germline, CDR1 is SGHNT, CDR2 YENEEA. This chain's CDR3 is CASSLGAGMAGSPYEQYF. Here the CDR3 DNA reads TGTGCCAGCAGCTTAGGTGCAGGGATGGCGGGGTCTCCCTACGAGCAGTACTTC.

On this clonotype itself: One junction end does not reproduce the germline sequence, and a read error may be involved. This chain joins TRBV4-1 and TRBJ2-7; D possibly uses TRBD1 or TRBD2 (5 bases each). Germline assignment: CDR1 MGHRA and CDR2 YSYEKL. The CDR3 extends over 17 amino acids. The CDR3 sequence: CASNQGFRGYSPYEQYF. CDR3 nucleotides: TGCGCCAGCAACCAAGGTTTCCGGGGCTACTCACCCTACGAGCAGTACTTC.

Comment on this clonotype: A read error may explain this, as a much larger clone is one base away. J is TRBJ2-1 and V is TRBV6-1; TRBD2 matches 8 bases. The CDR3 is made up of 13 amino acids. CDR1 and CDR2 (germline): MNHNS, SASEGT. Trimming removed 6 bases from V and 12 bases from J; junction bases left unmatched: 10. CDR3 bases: TGTGCCAGCAGCGAACCCCGGGGGGGTGGGCAGTTCTTC. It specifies CASSEPRGGGQFF.

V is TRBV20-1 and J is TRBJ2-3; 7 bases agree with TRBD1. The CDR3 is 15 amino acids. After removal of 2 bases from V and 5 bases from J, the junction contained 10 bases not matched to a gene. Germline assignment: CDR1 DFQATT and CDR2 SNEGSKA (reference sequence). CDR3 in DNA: TGCAGTGCTAGATCCCAGGGGGACCTAGTAGATACGCAGTATTTT. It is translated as CSARSQGDLVDTQYF.

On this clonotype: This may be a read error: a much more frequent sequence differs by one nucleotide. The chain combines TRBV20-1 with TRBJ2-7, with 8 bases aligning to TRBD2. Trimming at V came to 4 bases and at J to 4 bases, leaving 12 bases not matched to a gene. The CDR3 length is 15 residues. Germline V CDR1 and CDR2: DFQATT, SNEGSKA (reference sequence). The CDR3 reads CSAISLAEVGYEQYF. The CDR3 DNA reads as TGCAGTGCTATCTCACTAGCGGAAGTTGGGTACGAGCAGTACTTC.

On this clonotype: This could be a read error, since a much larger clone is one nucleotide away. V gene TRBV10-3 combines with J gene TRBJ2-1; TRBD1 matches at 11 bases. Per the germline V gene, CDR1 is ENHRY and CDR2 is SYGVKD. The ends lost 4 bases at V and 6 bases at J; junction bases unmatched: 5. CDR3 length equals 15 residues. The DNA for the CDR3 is TGTGCCATCAGTGTTGGGACAGGGGGATTCAATGAGCAGTTCTTC. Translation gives CAISVGTGGFNEQFF.

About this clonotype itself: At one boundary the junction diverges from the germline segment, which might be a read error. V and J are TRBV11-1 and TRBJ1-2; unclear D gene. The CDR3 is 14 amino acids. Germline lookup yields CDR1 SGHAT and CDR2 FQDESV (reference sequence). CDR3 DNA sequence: TGTGTCAGCAGTTATTCGGGAGTTGTCTATGGCTACACCTTC. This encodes CVSSYSGVVYGYTF.

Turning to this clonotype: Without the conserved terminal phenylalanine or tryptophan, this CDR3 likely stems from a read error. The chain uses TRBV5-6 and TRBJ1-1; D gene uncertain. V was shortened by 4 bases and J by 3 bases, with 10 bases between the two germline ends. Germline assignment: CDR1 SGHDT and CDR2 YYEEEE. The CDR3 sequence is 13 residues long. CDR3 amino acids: CASSLFSDTEAFS. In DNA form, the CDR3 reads TGTGCCAGCAGCCTATTTTCTGACACTGAAGCTTTCTCT.

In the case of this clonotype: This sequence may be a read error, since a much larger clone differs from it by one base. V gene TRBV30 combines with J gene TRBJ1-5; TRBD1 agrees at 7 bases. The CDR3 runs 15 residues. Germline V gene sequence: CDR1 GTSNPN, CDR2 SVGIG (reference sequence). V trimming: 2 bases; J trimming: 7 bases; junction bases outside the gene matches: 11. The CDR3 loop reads CAWSIRGTEVQPQHF. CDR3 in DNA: TGTGCCTGGAGTATAAGGGGGACAGAGGTGCAGCCCCAGCATTTT. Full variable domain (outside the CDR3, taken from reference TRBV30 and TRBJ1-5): SQTIHQWPATLVQPVGSPLSLECTVEGTSNPNLYWYRQAAGRGLQLLFYSVGIGQISSEVPQNLSASRPQDRQFILSSKKLLLSDSGFYLCAWSIRGTEVQPQHFGDGTRLSIL.

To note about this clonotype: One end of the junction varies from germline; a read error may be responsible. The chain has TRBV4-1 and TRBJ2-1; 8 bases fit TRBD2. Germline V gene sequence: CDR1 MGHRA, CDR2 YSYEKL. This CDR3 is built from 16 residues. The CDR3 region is CVSSQDSAGGYNEQFF. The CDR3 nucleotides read TGCGTCAGCAGCCAAGATTCTGCGGGAGGATACAATGAGCAGTTCTTC.

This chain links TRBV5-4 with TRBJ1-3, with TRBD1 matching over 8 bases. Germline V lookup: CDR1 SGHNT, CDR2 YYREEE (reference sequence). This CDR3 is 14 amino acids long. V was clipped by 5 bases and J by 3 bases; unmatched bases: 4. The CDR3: CASRQDRDGNTIYF. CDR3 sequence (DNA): TGTGCCAGCAGACAGGACAGGGATGGAAACACCATATATTTT.

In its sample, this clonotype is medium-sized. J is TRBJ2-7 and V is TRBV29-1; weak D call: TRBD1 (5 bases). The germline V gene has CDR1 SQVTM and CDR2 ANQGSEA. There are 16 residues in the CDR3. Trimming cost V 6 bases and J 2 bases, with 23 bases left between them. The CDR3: CSVEKGAQVGTYEQYF. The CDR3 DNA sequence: TGCAGCGTCGAGAAAGGGGCCCAGGTAGGAACCTACGAGCAGTACTTC.

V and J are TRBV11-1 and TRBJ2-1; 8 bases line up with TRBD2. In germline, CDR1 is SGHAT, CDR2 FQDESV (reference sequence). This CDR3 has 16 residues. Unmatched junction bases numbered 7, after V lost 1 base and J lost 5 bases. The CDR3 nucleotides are TGTGCCAGCAGCTTAGTCCTAGCGGGTCTGCACAATGAGCAGTTCTTC. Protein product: CASSLVLAGLHNEQFF.

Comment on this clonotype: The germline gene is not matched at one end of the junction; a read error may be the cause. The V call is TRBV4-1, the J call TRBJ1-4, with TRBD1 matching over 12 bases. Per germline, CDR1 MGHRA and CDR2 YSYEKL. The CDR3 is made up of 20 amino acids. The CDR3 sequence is CAISQEFRDRGRATNEKLFF. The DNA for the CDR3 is TGCGCCATCAGCCAAGAATTCCGGGACAGGGGGCGAGCAACTAATGAAAAACTATTTTTT.

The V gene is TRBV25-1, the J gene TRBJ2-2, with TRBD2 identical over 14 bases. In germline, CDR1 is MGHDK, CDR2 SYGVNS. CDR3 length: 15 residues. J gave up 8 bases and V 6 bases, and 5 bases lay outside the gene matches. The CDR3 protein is CASRGLAGVGGELFF. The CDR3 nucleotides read TGTGCCAGCAGGGGACTAGCGGGAGTTGGAGGGGAGCTGTTTTTT.

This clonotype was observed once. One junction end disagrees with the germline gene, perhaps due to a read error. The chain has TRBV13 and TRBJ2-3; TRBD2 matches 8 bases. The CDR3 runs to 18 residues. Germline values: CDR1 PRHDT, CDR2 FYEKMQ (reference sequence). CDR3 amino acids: CASSLGVVPGGPTDTQYF. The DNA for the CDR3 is TGTGCCAGCAGCTTAGGAGTCGTACCGGGAGGGCCGACAGATACACAGTATTTT.

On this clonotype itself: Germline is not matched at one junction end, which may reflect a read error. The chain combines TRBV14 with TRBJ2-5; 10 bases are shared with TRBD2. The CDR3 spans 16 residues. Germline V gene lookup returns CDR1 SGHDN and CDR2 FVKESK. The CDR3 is CDSSQDLRTSGETQYF. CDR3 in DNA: TGTGACAGCAGCCAAGACCTGCGGACTAGCGGAGAGACCCAGTACTTC.